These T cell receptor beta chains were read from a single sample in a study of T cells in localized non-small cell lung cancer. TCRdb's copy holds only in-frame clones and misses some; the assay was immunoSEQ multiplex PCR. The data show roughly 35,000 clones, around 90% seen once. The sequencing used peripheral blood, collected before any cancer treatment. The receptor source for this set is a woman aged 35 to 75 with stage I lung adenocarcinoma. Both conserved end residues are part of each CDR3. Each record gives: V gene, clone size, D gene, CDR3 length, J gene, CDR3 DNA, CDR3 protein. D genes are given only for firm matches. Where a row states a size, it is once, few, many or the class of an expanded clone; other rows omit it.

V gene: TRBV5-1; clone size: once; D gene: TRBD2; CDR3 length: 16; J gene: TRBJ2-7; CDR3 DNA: TGCGCCAGCAGCCCCGGACTAGCGGGAGGGAGGTACGAGCAGTACTTC; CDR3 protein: CASSPGLAGGRYEQYF
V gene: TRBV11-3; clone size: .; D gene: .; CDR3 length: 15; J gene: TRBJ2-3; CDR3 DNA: TGTGCCAGCAGCTTAGATAGCGGAGCCACAGATACGCAGTATTTT; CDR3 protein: CASSLDSGATDTQYF
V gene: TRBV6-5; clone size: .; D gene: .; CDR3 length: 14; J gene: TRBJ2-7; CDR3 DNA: TGTGCCAGCAGTTACCAAGGGACCAGGTACGAGCAGTACTTC; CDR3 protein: CASSYQGTRYEQYF
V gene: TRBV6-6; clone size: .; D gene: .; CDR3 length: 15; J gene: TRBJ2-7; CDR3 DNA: TGTGCCAGCGGTAACGGGGGTCTACCCCTCAGCGAGCAGTACTTC; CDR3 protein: CASGNGGLPLSEQYF
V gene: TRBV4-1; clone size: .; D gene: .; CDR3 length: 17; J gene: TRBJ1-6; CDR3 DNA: TGCGCCAGCAGCCAAGAGCCGGGACGGACTTATAATTCACCCCTCCACTTT; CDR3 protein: CASSQEPGRTYNSPLHF
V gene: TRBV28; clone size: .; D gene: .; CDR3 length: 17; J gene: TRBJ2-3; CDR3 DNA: TGTGCCAGCACTACGCCTGCGGGCTTTCTGCGCACAGATACGCAGTATTTT; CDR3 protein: CASTTPAGFLRTDTQYF
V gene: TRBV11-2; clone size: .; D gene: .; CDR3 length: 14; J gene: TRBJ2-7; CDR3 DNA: TGTGCCAGCAGCTTAGGAGCGGCAGACGGCGAGCAGTACTTC; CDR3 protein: CASSLGAADGEQYF
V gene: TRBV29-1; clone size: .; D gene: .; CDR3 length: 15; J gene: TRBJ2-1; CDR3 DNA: TGCAGCGTTGTTCCCCACAGACCCAACTACAATGAGCAGTTCTTC; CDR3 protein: CSVVPHRPNYNEQFF
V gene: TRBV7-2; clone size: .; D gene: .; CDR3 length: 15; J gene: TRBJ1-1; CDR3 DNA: TGTGCCAGCAGCTTAGTTGGCAGAATGAACACTGAAGCTTTCTTT; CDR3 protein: CASSLVGRMNTEAFF
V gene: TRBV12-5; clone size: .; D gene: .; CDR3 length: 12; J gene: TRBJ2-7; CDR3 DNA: TGTGCTAGTGGTCCGTCCCCAAGGGAGCAGTACTTC; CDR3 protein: CASGPSPREQYF
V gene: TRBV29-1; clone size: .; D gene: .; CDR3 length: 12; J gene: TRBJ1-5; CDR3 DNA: TGCAGCGTTGGGACAAACAATCAGCCCCAGCATTTT; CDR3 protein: CSVGTNNQPQHF
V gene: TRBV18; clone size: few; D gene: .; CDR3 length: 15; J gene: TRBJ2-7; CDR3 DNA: TGTGCCAGCTCACCGGGTCAGCCTATATCCTACGAGCAGTACTTC; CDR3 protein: CASSPGQPISYEQYF
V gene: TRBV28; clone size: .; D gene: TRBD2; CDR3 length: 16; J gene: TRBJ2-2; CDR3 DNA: TGTGCCAGCAGTCCCCCGGGACTAGCGGTTTCCGGGGAGCTGTTTTTT; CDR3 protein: CASSPPGLAVSGELFF
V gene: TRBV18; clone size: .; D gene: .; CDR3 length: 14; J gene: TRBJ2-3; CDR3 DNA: TGTGCCAGCTCACCCGGACCAGGGAGGGATACGCAGTATTTT; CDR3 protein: CASSPGPGRDTQYF
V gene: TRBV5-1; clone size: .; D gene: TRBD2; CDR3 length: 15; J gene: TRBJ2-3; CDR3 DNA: TGCGCCAGCAGCGGACTAGCGGGGAGCACAGATACGCAGTATTTT; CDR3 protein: CASSGLAGSTDTQYF
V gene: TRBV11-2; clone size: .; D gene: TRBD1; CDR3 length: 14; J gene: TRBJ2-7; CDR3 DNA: TGTGCCAGCAGCTCCCGGGACAGTCCCTACGAGCAGTACTTC; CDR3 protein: CASSSRDSPYEQYF
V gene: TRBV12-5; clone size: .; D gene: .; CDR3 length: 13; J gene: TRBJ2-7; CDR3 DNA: TGTGCTAGTGGTTTGGGAGGTTTGGACGAGCAGTACTTC; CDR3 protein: CASGLGGLDEQYF